The 7 T cell receptor beta chains below all came from one sample that was sequenced in a study of CD8 T cells in ankylosing spondylitis. TCRdb re-analysed the 5' RACE reads in MiXCR, keeping a single row per CDR3 protein. This table holds 300,000 to 400,000 distinct CDR3 sequences, roughly 14% found once. The sequenced sample consisted of blood, either unsorted or a sorted T cell fraction (not recorded which). These receptors were obtained from a male donor with ankylosing spondylitis or in good health (not recorded which).

This clonotype was seen many times. The rearrangement joins TRBV12-3 or TRBV12-4 to TRBJ2-1; D remains ambiguous. The V and J ends lost 3 bases and 12 bases respectively, with 9 bases between them. The CDR3 loop spans 11 amino acids. This CDR3 reads CASSFLGVQFF. In DNA form, the CDR3 reads TGTGCCAGCAGTTTCCTTGGGGTGCAGTTCTTC.

This clonotype appeared many times. CDR3 in amino acids: CASSVGQGVDTQYF. In DNA form, the CDR3 reads TGTGCCAGCAGCGTCGGACAGGGGGTGGATACGCAGTATTTT. V gene TRBV7-9 combines with J gene TRBJ2-3; TRBD1 aligns across 10 bases. Trimming removed 5 bases from V and 6 bases from J; junction bases left unmatched: 5. Germline V gene lookup returns CDR1 SEHNR and CDR2 FQNEAQ (reference sequence). This CDR3 comprises 14 residues.

V usage is TRBV5-1 and J usage is TRBJ1-1; D ambiguous. The V gene lost 0 bases and the J gene lost 1 base, with 13 bases spanning the gap. CDR1 and CDR2 from the germline V gene are SGHRS and YFSETQ. This CDR3 spans 16 amino acids. The DNA for the CDR3 is TGCGCCAGCAGCTTGGATAGGGTTCTAACGAACACTGAAGCTTTCTTT. Amino acids: CASSLDRVLTNTEAFF.

This chain joins TRBV5-1 and TRBJ2-3, with TRBD1 matching over 7 bases. Per the germline V gene, CDR1 is SGHRS and CDR2 is YFSETQ. Trimming removed 4 bases from V and 6 bases from J; junction bases left unmatched: 5. The CDR3 totals 13 residues. CDR3 sequence (DNA): TGCGCCAGCAGCGCCGACAGGGCCGATACGCAGTATTTT. Protein sequence: CASSADRADTQYF.

This clonotype was seen a few times. The chain couples TRBV9 to TRBJ1-3; 12 positions agree with TRBD1. This CDR3 is 14 amino acids long. The J segment lost 16 bases and the V segment lost 3 bases, leaving 11 bases of the junction unmatched. Looked up from germline, CDR1 is SGDLS and CDR2 is YYNGEE. CDR3 amino acids: CASSASPGQGARYF. The CDR3 bases are TGTGCCAGCAGCGCGTCCCCGGGACAGGGGGCGCGGTATTTT.

The sample holds a few counts of this clonotype. V is TRBV15 and J is TRBJ2-4; TRBD2 might be the D (7 bases). Germline V gene sequence: CDR1 LNHNV, CDR2 YYDKDF (reference sequence). This CDR3 spans 14 amino acids. The V gene lost 5 bases and the J gene lost 7 bases, with 15 bases spanning the gap. The CDR3 nucleotides are TGTGCCACCAGCTCTAAAAAGGGGGGGAACATTCAGTACTTC. Amino acid sequence: CATSSKKGGNIQYF.

A single count supports this clonotype. The chain combines TRBV11-3 with TRBJ2-2; D is unclear. Germline V gene data show CDR1 as SGHNT and CDR2 as YENEEA. The CDR3 consists of 14 residues. Trimming took off 0 bases at V and 7 bases at J, with 9 bases between the two ends. CDR3 DNA: TGTGCCAGCAGCTTAGAAGGATCAGGCGGGGAGCTGTTTTTT. Protein sequence: CASSLEGSGGELFF.